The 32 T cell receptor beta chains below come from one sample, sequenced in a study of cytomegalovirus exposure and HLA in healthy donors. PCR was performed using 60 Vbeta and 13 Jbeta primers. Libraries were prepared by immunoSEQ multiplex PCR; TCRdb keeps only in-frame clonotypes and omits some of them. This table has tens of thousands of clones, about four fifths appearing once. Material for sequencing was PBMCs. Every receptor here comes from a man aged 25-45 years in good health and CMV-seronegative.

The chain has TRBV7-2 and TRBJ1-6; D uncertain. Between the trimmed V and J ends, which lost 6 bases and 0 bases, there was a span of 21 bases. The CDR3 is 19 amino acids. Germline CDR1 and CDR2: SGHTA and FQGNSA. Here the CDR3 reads CASRLEVGWRSSYNSPLHF. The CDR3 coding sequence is TGTGCCAGCAGACTAGAGGTGGGTTGGCGGAGCTCCTATAATTCACCCCTCCACTTT.

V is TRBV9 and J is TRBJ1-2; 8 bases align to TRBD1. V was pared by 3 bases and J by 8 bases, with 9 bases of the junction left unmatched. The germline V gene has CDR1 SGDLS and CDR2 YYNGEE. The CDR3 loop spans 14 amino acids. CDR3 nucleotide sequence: TGTGCCAGCAGCGCAGACAGGGGAAATGGAGGCTACACCTTC. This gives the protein CASSADRGNGGYTF. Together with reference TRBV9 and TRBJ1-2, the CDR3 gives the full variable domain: DSGVTQTPKHLITATGQRVTLRCSPRSGDLSVYWYQQSLDQGLQFLIQYYNGEERAKGNILERFSAQQFPDLHSELNLSSLELGDSALYFCASSADRGNGGYTFGSGTRLTVV.

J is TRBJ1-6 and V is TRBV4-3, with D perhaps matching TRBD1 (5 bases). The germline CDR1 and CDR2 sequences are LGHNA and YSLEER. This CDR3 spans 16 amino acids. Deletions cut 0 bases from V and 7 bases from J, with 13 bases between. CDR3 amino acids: CASSQDGARVNSPLHF. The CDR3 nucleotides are TGCGCCAGCAGCCAAGATGGGGCCAGGGTAAATTCACCCCTCCACTTT.

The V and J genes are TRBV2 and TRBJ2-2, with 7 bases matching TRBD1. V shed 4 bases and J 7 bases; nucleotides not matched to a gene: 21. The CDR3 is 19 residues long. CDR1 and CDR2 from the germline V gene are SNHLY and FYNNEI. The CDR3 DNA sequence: TGTGCCAGCAGTGTGAAAGAGATACGAGACAGGGATCATGGCGGGGAGCTGTTTTTT. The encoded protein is CASSVKEIRDRDHGGELFF.

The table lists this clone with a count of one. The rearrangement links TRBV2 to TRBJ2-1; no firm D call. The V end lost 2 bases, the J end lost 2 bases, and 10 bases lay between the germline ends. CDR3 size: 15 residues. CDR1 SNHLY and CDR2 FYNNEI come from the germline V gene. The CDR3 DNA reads TGTGCCAGCAGTGAATACATTCTTACCTACAATGAGCAGTTCTTC. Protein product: CASSEYILTYNEQFF.

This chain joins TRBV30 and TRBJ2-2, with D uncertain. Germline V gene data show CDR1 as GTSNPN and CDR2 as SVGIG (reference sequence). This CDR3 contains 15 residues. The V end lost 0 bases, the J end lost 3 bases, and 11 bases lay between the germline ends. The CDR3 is CAWSVRDFHTGELFF. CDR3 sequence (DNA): TGTGCCTGGAGTGTACGAGACTTCCACACCGGGGAGCTGTTTTTT.

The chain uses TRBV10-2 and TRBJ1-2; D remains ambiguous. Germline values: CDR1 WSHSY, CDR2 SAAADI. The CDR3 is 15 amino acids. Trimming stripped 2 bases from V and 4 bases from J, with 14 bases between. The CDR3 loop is CASSERRNHFYGYTF. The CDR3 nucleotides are TGCGCCAGCAGTGAGCGGCGGAACCACTTCTATGGCTACACCTTC.

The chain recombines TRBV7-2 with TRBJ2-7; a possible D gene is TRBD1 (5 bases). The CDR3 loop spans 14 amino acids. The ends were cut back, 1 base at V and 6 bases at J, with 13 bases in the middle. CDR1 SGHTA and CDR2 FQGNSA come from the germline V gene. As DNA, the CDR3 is TGTGCCAGCAGCTTAGTTTCCAGGGTGGTCGAGCAGTACTTC. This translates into CASSLVSRVVEQYF.

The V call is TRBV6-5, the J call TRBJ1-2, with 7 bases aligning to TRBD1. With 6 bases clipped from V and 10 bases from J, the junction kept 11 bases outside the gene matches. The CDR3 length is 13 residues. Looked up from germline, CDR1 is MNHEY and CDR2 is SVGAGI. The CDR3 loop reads CASRVRTEGAYTF. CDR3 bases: TGTGCCAGCAGGGTCAGGACAGAGGGGGCCTACACCTTC.

The chain's CDR3 is CASSSGAGGPRETQYF. For the CDR3, the DNA is TGTGCCAGCAGCTCCGGGGCGGGAGGGCCACGGGAGACCCAGTACTTC. V is TRBV7-6 and J is TRBJ2-5; 9 positions match TRBD2. Looked up from germline, CDR1 is SGHVS and CDR2 is FNYEAQ. J was trimmed by 5 bases and V by 4 bases; bases with no gene match: 11. The length of the CDR3 is 16 residues.

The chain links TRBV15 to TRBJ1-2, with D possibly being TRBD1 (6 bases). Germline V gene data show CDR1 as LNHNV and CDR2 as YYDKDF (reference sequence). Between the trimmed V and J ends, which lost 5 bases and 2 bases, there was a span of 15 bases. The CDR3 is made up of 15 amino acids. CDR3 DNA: TGTGCCACCAGCGGAGGTTGGACAGCCAACTATGGCTACACCTTC. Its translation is CATSGGWTANYGYTF.

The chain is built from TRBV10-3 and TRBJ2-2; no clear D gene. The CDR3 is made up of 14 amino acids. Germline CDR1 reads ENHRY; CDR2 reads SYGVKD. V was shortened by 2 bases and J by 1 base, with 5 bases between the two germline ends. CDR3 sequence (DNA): TGTGCCATCAGTGAGGGGCAGAACACCGGGGAGCTGTTTTTT. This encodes CAISEGQNTGELFF.

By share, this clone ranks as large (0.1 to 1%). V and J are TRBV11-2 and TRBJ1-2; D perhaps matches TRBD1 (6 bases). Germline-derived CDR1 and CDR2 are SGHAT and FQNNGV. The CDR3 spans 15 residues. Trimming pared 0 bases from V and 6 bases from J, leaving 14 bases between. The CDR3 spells CASSLDYRDRHGYTF. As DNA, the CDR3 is TGTGCCAGCAGCTTAGATTACAGGGATCGGCATGGCTACACCTTC.

The CDR3 bases are TGTGCCAGTGGATGGCCCGGACAAGGAAACACCATATATTTT. Its protein is CASGWPGQGNTIYF. The rearrangement uses TRBV2 and TRBJ1-3; D is possibly TRBD1 (5 bases). Germline CDR1 reads SNHLY; CDR2 reads FYNNEI. Trimming removed 9 bases from V and 4 bases from J, with 16 bases in between. The CDR3 length is 14 residues. The full variable domain, completed using reference TRBV2 and TRBJ1-3, is EPEVTQTPSHQVTQMGQEVILRCVPISNHLYFYWYRQILGQKVEFLVSFYNNEISEKSEIFDDQFSVERPDGSNFTLKIRSTKLEDSAMYFCASGWPGQGNTIYFGEGSWLTVV.

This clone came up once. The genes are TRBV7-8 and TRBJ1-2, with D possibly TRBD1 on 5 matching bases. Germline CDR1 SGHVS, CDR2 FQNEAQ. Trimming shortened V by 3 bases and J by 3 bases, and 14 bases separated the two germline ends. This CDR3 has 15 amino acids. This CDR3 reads CASSFSGRLDYGYTF. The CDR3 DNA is TGTGCCAGCAGCTTCTCAGGGAGGCTCGACTATGGCTACACCTTC. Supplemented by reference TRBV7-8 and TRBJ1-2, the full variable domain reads GAGVSQSPRYKVAKRGQDVALRCDPISGHVSLFWYQQALGQGPEFLTYFQNEAQLDKSGLPSDRFFAERPEGSVSTLKIQRTQQEDSAVYLCASSFSGRLDYGYTFGSGTRLTVV.

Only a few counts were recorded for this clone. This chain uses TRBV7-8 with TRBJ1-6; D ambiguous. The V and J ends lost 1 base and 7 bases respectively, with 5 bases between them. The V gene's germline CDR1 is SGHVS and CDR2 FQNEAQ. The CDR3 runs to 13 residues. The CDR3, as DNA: TGTGCCAGCAGCTTAGTTCCGAATTCACCCCTCCACTTT. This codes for CASSLVPNSPLHF. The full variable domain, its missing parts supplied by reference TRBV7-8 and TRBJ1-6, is GAGVSQSPRYKVAKRGQDVALRCDPISGHVSLFWYQQALGQGPEFLTYFQNEAQLDKSGLPSDRFFAERPEGSVSTLKIQRTQQEDSAVYLCASSLVPNSPLHFGNGTRLTVT.

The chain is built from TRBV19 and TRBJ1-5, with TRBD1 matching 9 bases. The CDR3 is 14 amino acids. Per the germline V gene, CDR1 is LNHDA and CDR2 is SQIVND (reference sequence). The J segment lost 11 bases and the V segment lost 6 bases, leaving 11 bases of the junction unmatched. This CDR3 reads CASRTTQGAWTQHF. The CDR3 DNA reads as TGTGCCAGTAGGACGACACAGGGGGCTTGGACCCAGCATTTT.

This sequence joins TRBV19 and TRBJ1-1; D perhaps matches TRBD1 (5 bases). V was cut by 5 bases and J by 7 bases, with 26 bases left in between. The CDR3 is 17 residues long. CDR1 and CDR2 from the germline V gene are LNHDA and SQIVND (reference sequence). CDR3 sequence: CASSLPNLEGLLSEAFF. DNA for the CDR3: TGTGCCAGTAGTCTTCCCAACCTGGAGGGGCTTCTTAGTGAAGCTTTCTTT.

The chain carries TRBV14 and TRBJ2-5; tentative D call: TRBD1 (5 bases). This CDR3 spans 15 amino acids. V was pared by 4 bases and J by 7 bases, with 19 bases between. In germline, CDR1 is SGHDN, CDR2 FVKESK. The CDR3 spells CASSPSRSGHGTQYF. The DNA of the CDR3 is TGTGCCAGCAGCCCCAGCCGGTCAGGACATGGGACCCAGTACTTC.

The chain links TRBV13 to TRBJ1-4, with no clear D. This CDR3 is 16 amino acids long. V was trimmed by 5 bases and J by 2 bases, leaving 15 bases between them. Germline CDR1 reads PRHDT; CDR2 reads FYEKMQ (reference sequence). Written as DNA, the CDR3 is TGTGCCAGCAGCCGGTGGTCCGGAGGGACTAATGAAAAACTGTTTTTT. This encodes CASSRWSGGTNEKLFF.

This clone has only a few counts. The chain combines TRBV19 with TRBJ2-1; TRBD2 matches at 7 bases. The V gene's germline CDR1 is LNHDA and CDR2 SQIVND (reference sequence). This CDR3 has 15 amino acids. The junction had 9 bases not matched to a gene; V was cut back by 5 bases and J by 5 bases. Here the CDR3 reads CASSREGGRHNEQFF. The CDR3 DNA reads TGTGCCAGTAGTCGCGAGGGCGGGAGACACAATGAGCAGTTCTTC. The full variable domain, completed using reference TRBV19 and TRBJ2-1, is DGGITQSPKYLFRKEGQNVTLSCEQNLNHDAMYWYRQDPGQGLRLIYYSQIVNDFQKGDIAEGYSVSREKKESFPLTVTSAQKNPTAFYLCASSREGGRHNEQFFGPGTRLTVL.

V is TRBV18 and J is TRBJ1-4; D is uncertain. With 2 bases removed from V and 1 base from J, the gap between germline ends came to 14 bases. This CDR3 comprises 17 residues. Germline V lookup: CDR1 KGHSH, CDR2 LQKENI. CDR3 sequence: CASSPVRSPGTNEKLFF. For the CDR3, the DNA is TGTGCCAGCTCACCAGTCCGGTCCCCAGGAACTAATGAAAAACTGTTTTTT.

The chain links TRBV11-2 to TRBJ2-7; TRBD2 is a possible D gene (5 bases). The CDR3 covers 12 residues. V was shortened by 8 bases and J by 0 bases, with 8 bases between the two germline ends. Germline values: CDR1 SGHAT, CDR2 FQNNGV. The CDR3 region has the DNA TGTGCCAGCTCGGGGTTCTCCTACGAGCAGTACTTC. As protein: CASSGFSYEQYF. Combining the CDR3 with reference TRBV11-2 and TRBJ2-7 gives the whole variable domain EAGVAQSPRYKIIEKRQSVAFWCNPISGHATLYWYQQILGQGPKLLIQFQNNGVVDDSQLPKDRFSAERLKGVDSTLKIQPAKLEDSAVYLCASSGFSYEQYFGPGTRLTVT.

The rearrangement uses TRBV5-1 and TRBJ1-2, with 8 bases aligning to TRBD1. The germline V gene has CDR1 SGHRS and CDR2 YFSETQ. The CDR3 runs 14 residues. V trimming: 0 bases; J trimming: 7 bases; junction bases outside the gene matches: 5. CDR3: CASSLDGTGFGYTF. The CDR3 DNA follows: TGCGCCAGCAGCTTGGACGGGACAGGATTTGGCTACACCTTC.

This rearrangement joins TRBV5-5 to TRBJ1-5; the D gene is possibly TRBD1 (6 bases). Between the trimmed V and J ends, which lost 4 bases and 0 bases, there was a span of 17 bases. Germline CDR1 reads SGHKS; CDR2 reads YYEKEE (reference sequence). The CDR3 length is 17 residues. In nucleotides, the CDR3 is TGTGCCAGCAGCGCCGGATCCGGACAGAATAGCAATCAGCCCCAGCATTTT. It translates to CASSAGSGQNSNQPQHF.

The CDR3 reads CASSPGGREGQPQHF. The CDR3 DNA follows: TGTGCCAGCAGCCCCGGGGGGAGGGAGGGACAGCCCCAGCATTTT. The chain joins TRBV7-3 to TRBJ1-5, with D tentatively TRBD1 (5 bases). The CDR3 spans 15 residues. Trimming took 5 bases from V and 7 from J, leaving 18 bases between them. Germline values: CDR1 SGHTA, CDR2 FQGTGA.

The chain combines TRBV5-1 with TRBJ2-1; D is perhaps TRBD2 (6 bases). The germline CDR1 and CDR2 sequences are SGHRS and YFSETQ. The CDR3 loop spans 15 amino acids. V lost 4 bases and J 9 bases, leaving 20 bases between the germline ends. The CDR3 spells CASSLREPRLGEQFF. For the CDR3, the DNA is TGCGCCAGCAGCCTCCGGGAGCCCCGGTTAGGTGAGCAGTTCTTC.

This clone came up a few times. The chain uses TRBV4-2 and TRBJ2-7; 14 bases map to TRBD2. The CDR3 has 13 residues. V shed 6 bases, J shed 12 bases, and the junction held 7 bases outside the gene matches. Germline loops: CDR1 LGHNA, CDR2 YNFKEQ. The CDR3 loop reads CASSPTSGRAWYF. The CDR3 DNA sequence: TGTGCCAGCAGTCCGACTAGCGGGAGGGCCTGGTACTTC.

The CDR3 region has the DNA TGCGCCAGCAGCTTGGCCCTCAGCGGGGGGTACCAAGAGACCCAGTACTTC. Translating it yields CASSLALSGGYQETQYF. The chain couples TRBV5-1 to TRBJ2-5, with TRBD2 matching 9 bases. The length of the CDR3 is 17 residues. With 0 bases clipped from V and 0 bases from J, the junction kept 6 bases outside the gene matches. CDR1 and CDR2 (germline): SGHRS, YFSETQ.

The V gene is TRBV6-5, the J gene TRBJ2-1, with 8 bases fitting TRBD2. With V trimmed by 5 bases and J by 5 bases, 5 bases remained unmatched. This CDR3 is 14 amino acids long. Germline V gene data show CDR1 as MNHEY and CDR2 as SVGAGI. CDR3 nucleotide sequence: TGTGCCAGCAGTCGAGGACTAGCCCACAATGAGCAGTTCTTC. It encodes CASSRGLAHNEQFF.

The CDR3 DNA reads as TGTGCCTGGAGTGTGAGTCTAGCGAGATACTACAATGAGCAGTTCTTC. It encodes CAWSVSLARYYNEQFF. This chain joins TRBV30 and TRBJ2-1, with TRBD2 as a possible D gene (6 bases). The CDR3 extends over 16 amino acids. Per germline, CDR1 GTSNPN and CDR2 SVGIG (reference sequence). V lost 0 bases to trimming and J lost 3 bases, with 15 bases between them. The complete variable domain, with remaining parts taken from reference TRBV30 and TRBJ2-1, reads SQTIHQWPATLVQPVGSPLSLECTVEGTSNPNLYWYRQAAGRGLQLLFYSVGIGQISSEVPQNLSASRPQDRQFILSSKKLLLSDSGFYLCAWSVSLARYYNEQFFGPGTRLTVL.

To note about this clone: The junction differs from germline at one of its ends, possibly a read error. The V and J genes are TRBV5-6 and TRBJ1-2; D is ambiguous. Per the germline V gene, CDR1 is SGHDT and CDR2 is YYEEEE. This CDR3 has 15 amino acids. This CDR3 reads CAGSPEPSGNYGYTF. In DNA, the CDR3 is TGTGCCGGCAGCCCCGAACCAAGCGGTAACTATGGCTACACCTTC. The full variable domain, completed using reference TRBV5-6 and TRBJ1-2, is DAGVTQSPTHLIKTRGQQVTLRCSPKSGHDTVSWYQQALGQGPQFIFQYYEEEERQRGNFPDRFSGHQFPNYSSELNVNALLLGDSALYLCAGSPEPSGNYGYTFGSGTRLTVV.